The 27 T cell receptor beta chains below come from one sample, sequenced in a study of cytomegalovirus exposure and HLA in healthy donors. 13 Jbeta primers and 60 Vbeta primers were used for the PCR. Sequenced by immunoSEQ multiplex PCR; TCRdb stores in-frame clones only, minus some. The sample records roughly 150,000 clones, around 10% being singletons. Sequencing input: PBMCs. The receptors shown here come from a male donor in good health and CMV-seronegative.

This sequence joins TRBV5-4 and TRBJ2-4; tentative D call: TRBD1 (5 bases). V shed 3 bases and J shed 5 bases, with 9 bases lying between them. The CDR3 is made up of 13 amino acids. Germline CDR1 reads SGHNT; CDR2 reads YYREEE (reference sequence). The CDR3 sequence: CASSSSTENIQYF. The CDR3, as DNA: TGTGCCAGCAGCTCTTCGACAGAAAACATTCAGTACTTC.

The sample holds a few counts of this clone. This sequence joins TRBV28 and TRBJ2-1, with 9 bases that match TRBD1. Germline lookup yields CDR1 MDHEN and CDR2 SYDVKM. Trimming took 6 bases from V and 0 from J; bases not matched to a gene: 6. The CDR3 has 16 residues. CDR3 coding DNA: TGTGCCAGCAGACCTATGGACAGGGGCTCCTACAATGAGCAGTTCTTC. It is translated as CASRPMDRGSYNEQFF.

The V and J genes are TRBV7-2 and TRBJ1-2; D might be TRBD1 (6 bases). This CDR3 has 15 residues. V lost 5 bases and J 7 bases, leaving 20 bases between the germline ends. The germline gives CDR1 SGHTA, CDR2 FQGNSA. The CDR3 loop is CASSAYRDKLSGYTF. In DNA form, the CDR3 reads TGTGCCAGCAGCGCTTACCGGGACAAGCTTAGTGGCTACACCTTC.

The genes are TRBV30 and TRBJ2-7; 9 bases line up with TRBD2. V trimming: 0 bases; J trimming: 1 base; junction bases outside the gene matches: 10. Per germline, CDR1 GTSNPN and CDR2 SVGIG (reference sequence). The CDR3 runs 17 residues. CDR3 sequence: CAWSVPPGLAISYEQYF. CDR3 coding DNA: TGTGCCTGGAGTGTCCCCCCGGGACTAGCTATATCCTACGAGCAGTACTTC. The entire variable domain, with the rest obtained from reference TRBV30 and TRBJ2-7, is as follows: SQTIHQWPATLVQPVGSPLSLECTVEGTSNPNLYWYRQAAGRGLQLLFYSVGIGQISSEVPQNLSASRPQDRQFILSSKKLLLSDSGFYLCAWSVPPGLAISYEQYFGPGTRLTVT.

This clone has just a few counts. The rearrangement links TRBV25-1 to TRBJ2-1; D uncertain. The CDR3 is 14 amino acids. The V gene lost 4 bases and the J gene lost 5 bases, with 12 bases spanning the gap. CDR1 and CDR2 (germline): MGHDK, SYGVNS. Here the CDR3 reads CASSGAAWDNEQFF. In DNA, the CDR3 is TGTGCCAGCAGTGGGGCTGCCTGGGACAATGAGCAGTTCTTC.

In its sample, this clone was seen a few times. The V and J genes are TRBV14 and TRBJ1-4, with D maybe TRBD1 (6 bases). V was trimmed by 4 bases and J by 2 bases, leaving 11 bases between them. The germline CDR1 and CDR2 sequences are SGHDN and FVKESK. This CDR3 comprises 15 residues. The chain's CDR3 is CASSRRDNTNEKLFF. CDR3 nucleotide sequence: TGTGCCAGCAGCCGCCGGGACAATACTAATGAAAAACTGTTTTTT.

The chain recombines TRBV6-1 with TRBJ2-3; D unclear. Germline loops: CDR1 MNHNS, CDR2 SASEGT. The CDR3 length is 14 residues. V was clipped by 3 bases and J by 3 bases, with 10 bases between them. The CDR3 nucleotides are TGTGCCAGCAGTGACGCGCCGCCGACAGATACGCAGTATTTT. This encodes CASSDAPPTDTQYF.

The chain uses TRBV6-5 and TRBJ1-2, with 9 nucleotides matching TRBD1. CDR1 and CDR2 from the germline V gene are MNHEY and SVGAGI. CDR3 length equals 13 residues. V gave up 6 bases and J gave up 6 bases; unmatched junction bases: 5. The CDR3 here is CASRWGQGDGYTF. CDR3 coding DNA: TGTGCCAGCAGGTGGGGACAGGGAGATGGCTACACCTTC.

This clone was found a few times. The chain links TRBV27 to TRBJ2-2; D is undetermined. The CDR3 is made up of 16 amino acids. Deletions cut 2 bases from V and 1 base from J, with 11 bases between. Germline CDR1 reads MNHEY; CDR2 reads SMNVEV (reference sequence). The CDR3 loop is CASSLPRPRNTGELFF. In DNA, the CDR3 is TGTGCCAGCAGTTTACCTAGGCCTAGGAACACCGGGGAGCTGTTTTTT.

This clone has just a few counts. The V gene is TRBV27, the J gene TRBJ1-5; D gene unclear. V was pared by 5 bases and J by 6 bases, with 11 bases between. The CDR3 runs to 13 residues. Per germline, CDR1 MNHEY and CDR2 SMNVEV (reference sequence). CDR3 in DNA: TGTGCCAGCAGTCTTGGGAGCCTTCAGCCCCAGCATTTT. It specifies CASSLGSLQPQHF.

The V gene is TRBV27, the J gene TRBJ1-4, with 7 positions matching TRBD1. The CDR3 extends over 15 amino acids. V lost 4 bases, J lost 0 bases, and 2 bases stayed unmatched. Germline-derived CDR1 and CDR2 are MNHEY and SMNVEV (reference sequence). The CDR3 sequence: CASSWDSATNEKLFF. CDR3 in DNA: TGTGCCAGCAGTTGGGACAGCGCAACTAATGAAAAACTGTTTTTT.

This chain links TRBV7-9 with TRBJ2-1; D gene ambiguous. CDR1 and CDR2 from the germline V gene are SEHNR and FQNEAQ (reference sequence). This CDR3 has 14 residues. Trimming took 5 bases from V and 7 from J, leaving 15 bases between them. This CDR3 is CASSPIAVPNEQFF. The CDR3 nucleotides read TGTGCCAGCAGCCCTATCGCGGTACCTAATGAGCAGTTCTTC.

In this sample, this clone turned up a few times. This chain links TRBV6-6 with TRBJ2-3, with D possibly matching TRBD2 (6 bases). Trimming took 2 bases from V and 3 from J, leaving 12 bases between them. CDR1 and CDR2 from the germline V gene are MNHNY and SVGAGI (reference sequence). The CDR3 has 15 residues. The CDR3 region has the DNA TGTGCCAGCAGTTACCGGGGCGGGACGACAGATACGCAGTATTTT. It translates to CASSYRGGTTDTQYF.

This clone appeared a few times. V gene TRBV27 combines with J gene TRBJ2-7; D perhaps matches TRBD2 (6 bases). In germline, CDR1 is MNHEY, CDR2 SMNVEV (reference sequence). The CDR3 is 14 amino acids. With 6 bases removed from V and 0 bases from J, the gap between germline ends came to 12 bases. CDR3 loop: CASSATGSSYEQYF. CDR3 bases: TGTGCCAGCAGCGCAACCGGGAGCTCCTACGAGCAGTACTTC.

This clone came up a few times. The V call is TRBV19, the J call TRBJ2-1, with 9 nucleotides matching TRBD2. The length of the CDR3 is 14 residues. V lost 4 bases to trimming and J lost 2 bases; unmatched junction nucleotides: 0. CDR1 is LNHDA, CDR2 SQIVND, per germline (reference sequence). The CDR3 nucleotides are TGTGCCAGTAGTAGGACTAGCGCCTACAATGAGCAGTTCTTC. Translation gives CASSRTSAYNEQFF. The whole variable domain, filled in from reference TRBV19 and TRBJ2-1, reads DGGITQSPKYLFRKEGQNVTLSCEQNLNHDAMYWYRQDPGQGLRLIYYSQIVNDFQKGDIAEGYSVSREKKESFPLTVTSAQKNPTAFYLCASSRTSAYNEQFFGPGTRLTVL.

As DNA, the CDR3 is TGTGCCAGCAGTTTATCCGAGGGACAGATTATAACCGGGGAGCTGTTTTTT. This encodes CASSLSEGQIITGELFF. V gene TRBV28 combines with J gene TRBJ2-2; TRBD1 matches 7 bases. Germline loops: CDR1 MDHEN, CDR2 SYDVKM. The CDR3 length is 17 residues. V lost 1 base to trimming and J lost 5 bases; unmatched junction nucleotides: 10. Filled out from reference TRBV28 and TRBJ2-2, the complete variable domain reads DVKVTQSSRYLVKRTGEKVFLECVQDMDHENMFWYRQDPGLGLRLIYFSYDVKMKEKGDIPEGYSVSREKKERFSLILESASTNQTSMYLCASSLSEGQIITGELFFGEGSRLTVL.

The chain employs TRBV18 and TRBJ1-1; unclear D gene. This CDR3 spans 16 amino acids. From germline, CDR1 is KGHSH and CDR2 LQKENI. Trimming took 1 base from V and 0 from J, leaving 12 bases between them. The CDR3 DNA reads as TGTGCCAGCTCACCACGGTTGAGTAGCATGAACACTGAAGCTTTCTTT. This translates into CASSPRLSSMNTEAFF.

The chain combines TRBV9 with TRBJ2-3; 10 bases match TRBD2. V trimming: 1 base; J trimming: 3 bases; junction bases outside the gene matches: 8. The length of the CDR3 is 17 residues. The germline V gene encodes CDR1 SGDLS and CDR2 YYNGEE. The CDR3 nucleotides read TGTGCCAGCAGCGTAATTTCTAGCGGGAGAGGAACAGATACGCAGTATTTT. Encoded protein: CASSVISSGRGTDTQYF.

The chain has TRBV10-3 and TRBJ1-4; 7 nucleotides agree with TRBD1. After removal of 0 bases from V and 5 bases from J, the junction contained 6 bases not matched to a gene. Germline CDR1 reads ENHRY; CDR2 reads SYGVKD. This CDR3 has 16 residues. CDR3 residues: CAISESTTGWNEKLFF. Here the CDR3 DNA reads TGTGCCATCAGTGAGTCTACGACAGGGTGGAATGAAAAACTGTTTTTT.

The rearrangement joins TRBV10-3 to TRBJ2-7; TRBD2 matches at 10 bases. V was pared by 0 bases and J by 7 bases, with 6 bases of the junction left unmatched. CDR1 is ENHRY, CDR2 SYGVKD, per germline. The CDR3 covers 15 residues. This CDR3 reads CAISESTLAGEEQYF. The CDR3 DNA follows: TGTGCCATCAGTGAGTCGACGCTAGCGGGAGAAGAGCAGTACTTC.

CDR3 coding DNA: TGCGCCAGCAGCCCCGGGGTGGCCCAAGAGACCCAGTACTTC. It specifies CASSPGVAQETQYF. The V and J genes are TRBV4-3 and TRBJ2-5, with D tentatively TRBD2 (5 bases). Per germline, CDR1 LGHNA and CDR2 YSLEER. V lost 4 bases and J 1 base, leaving 10 bases between the germline ends. The CDR3 consists of 14 residues.

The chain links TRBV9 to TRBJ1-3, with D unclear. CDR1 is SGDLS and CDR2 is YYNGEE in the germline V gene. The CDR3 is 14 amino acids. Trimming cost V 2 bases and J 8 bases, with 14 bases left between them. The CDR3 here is CASSVRRTPDTIYF. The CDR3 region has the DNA TGTGCCAGCAGCGTGAGGCGCACACCCGACACCATATATTTT.

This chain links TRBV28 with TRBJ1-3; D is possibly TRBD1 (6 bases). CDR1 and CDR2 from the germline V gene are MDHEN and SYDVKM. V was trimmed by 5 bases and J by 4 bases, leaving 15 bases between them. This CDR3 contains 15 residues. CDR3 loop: CASSVVGTTGNTIYF. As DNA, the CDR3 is TGTGCCAGCAGTGTAGTGGGGACAACCGGAAACACCATATATTTT.

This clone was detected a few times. CDR3 loop: CASSLGLAGYNEQFF. CDR3 sequence (DNA): TGTGCCAGCAGCCTCGGACTAGCGGGGTACAATGAGCAGTTCTTC. The chain is built from TRBV7-3 and TRBJ2-1, with TRBD2 matching over 12 bases. V lost 5 bases to trimming and J lost 4 bases; unmatched junction nucleotides: 3. The CDR3 has 15 amino acids. Per the germline V gene, CDR1 is SGHTA and CDR2 is FQGTGA.

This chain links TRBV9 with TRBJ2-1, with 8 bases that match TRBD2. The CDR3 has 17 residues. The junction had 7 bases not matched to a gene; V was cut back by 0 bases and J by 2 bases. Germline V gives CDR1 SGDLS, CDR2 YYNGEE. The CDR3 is CASSVVARGGAYNEQFF. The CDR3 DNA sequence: TGTGCCAGCAGCGTAGTCGCCCGGGGGGGCGCCTACAATGAGCAGTTCTTC.

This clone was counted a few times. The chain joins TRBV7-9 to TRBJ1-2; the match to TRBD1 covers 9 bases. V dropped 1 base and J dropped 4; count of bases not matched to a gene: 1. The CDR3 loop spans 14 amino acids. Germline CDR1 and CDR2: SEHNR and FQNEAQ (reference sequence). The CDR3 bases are TGTGCCAGCAGCTTAGGGGACAGGGCCTATGGCTACACCTTC. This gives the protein CASSLGDRAYGYTF.

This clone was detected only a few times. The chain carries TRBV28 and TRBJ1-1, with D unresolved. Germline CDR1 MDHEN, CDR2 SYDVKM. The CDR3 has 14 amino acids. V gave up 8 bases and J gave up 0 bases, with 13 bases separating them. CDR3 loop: CASLSRGMNTEAFF. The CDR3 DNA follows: TGTGCCAGCCTGTCCCGGGGTATGAACACTGAAGCTTTCTTT.